This TCR beta chain was observed in a study of blood T cell repertoires in COVID-19. On the study more broadly: Both acute and convalescent COVID-19 samples were obtained from the United States, Italy and Spain.

V lost 4 bases to trimming and J lost 6 bases, with 10 bases between them. Germline-derived CDR1 and CDR2 are LGHNA and YSLEER. CDR3 length equals 14 residues. Only a few counts were recorded for this clone. In the study's own analysis: The assay estimated nucleated cells by amplifying reference gene primers. Profiling relied on immunoSEQ multiplex PCR, and the TCRdb table lists in-frame clones only, not all of them. V, J and clone size are those of that table, while D and trimming were read from the DNA. The sample shows fewer than 350,000 clones, 85% of them seen only once. Across 24 US areas, participants ranged in age from roughly 18 to 89 years. Up to 2 weeks before entering the study, exposed participants had met a COVID-19 case.

V gene TRBV4-3 combines with J gene TRBJ1-6; D gene unclear. What was sequenced was PBMCs or T cells enriched from blood (not recorded which). This clonotype was sampled from a woman under 40 who had been exposed to COVID-19. Here the CDR3 reads CASSLAGSNSPLHF. Written as DNA, the CDR3 is TGCGCCAGCAGCCTAGCGGGTAGTAATTCACCCCTCCACTTT.